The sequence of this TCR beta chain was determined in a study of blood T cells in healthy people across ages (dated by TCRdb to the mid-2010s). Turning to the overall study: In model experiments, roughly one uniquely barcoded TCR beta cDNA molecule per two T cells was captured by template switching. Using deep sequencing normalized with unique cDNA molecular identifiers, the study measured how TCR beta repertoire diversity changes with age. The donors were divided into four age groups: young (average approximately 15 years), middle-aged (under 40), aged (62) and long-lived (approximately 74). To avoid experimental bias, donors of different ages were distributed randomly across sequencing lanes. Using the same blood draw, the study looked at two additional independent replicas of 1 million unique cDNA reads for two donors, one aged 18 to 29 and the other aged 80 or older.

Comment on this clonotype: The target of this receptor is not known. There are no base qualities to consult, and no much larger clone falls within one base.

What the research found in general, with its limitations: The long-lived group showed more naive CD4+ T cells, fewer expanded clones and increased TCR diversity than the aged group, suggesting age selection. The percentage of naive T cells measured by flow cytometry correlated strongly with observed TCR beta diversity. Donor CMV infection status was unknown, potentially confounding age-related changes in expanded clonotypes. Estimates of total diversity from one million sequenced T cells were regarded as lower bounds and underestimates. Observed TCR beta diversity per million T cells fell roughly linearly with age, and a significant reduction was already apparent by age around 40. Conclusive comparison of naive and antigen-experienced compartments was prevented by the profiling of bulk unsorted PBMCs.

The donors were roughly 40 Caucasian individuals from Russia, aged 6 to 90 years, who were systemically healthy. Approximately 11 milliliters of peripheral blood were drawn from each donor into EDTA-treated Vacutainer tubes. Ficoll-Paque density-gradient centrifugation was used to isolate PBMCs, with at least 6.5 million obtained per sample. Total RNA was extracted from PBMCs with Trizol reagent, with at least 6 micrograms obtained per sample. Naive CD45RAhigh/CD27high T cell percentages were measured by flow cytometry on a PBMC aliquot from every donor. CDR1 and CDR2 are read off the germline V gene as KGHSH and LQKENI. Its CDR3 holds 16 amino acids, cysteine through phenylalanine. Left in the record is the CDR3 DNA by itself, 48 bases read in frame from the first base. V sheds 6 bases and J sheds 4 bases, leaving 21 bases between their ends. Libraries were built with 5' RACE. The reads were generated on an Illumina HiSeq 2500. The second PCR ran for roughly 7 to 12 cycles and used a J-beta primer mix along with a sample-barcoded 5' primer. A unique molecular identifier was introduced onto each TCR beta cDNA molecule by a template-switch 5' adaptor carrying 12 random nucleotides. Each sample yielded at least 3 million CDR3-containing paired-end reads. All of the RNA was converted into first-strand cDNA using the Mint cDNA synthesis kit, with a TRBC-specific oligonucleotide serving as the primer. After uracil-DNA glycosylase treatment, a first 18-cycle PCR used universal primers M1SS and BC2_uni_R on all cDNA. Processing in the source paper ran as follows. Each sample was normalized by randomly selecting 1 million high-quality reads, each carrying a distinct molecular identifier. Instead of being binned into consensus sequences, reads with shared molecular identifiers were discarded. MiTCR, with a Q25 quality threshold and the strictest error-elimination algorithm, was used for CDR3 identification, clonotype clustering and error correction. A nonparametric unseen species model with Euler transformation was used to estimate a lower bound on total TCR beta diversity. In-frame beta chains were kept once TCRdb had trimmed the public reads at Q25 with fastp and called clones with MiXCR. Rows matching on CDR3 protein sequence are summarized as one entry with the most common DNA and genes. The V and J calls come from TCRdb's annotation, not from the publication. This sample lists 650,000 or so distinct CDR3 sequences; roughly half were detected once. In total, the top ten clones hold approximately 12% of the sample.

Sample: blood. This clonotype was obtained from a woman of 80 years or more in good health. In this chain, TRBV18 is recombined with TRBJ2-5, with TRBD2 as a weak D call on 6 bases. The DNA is TGTGCCAGCTCGCCCCCGAACAGCGGGCGAGGAGAGACCCAGTACTTC. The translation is CASSPPNSGRGETQYF.